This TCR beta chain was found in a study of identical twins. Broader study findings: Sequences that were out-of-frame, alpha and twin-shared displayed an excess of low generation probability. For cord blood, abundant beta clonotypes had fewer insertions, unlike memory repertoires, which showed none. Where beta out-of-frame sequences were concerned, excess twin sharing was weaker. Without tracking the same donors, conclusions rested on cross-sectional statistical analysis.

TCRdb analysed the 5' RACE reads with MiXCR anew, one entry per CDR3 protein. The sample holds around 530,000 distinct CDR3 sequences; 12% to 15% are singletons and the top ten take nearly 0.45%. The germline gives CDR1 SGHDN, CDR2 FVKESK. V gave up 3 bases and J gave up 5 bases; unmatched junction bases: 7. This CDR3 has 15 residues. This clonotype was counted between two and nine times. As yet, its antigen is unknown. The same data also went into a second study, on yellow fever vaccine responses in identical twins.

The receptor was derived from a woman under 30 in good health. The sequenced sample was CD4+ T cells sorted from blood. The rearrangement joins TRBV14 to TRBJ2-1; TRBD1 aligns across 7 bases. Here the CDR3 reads CASSQLGQANNEQFF. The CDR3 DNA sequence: TGTGCCAGCAGCCAGCTCGGACAGGCCAACAATGAGCAGTTCTTC.